This TCR beta chain was identified during a study of T cells in Graves' hyperthyroidism and ophthalmopathy. Of note for this clonotype: The antigen remains undetermined.

Amplified TCR beta CDR3 regions derived from RNA transcripts. Initially, a first-round RT-PCR of the TCR CDR3 employed the HTBI primer set. TCRdb fed the multiplex PCR reads into MiXCR, producing one record per CDR3 protein. This table has approximately 870,000 distinct CDR3 sequences, around 38% appearing once. It was considered stable Graves' hyperthyroidism when ophthalmopathy did not progress within 18 months. On the basis of clinical symptoms, serum thyroxine and TRAb, thyroid ultrasound and orbital computed tomography, diagnoses were made. Regarding the study as a whole: In blood, most of the thyroid clonotypes expanded above 0.001 were also present. Before onset, by a median of approximately 5.9 months, the model predicted ophthalmopathy.

V was pared by 2 bases and J by 2 bases, with 8 bases of the junction left unmatched. Germline CDR1 and CDR2: MNHEY and SVGAGI. The CDR3 totals 16 residues. The chain employs TRBV6-5 and TRBJ2-7, with TRBD2 matching over 8 bases. This TCR derives from a man between 18 and 35 years old with Graves' hyperthyroidism. What was sequenced was blood. The CDR3 DNA reads TGTGCCAGCAGTTACCTTGTCGCGGGGGGTCCCTACGAGCAGTACTTC. This sequence encodes CASSYLVAGGPYEQYF.